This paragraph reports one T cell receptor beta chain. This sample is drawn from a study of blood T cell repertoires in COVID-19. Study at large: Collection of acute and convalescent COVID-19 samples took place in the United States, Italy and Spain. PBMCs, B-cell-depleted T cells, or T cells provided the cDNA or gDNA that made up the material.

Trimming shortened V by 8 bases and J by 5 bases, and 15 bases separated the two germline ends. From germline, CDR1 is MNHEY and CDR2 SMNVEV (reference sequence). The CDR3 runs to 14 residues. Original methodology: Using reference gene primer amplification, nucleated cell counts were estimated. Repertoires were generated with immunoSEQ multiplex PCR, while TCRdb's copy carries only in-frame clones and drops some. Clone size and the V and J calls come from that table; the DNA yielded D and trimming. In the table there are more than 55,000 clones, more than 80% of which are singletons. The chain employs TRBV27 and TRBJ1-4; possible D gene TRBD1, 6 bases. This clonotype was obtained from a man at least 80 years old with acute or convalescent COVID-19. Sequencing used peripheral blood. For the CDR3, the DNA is TGTGCCAGCGGGCGAGCAGGGGAGAATGAAAAACTGTTTTTT. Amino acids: CASGRAGENEKLFF.